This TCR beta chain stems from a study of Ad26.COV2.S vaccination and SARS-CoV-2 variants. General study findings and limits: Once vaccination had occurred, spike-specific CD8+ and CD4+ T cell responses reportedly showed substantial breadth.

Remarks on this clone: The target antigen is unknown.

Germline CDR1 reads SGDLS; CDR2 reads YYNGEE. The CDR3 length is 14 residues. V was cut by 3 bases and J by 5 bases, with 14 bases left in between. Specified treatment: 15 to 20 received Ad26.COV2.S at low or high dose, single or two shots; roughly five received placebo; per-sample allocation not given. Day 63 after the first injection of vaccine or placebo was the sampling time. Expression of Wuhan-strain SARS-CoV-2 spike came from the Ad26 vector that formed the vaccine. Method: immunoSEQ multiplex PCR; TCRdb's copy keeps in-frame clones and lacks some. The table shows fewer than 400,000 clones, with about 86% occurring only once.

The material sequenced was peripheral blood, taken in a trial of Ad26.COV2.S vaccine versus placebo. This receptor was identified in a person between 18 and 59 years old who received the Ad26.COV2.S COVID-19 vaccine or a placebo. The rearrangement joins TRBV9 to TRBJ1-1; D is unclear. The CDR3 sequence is CASSAQEGATEAFF. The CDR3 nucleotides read TGTGCCAGCAGCGCTCAGGAGGGTGCGACTGAAGCTTTCTTT.